This T cell receptor (beta chain) emerged from a study of metastatic and nonmetastatic thyroid tumors. The germline V and J ends were trimmed by 5 bases and 8 bases, with 7 bases remaining between them. The CDR3 has 12 amino acids. Findings and limits, study-wide: Across blood and tumor, TCR beta diversity in malignant thyroid tumors was reportedly significantly higher than in benign nodules.

Each patient went into thyroid surgery without having received any treatment. This clone was detected a few times. The antigen is not known. In the original processing: Researchers built a distant-metastasis classifier for papillary thyroid cancer that drew on CDR3 differences across clinicopathological groups. Via MiXCR, TCRdb re-called the PCR reads. Clone size and V and J calls follow TCRdb, not the original study. This sample has over 6,500 clones; around 33% occur once, and the top ten carry less than 15%. Source material: adjacent normal tissue. The receptor's source is a female donor with papillary thyroid cancer or a benign thyroid nodule (not recorded which). Some clones in this sample may be carry-over from other donors' samples. This chain connects TRBV12-3 or TRBV12-4 to TRBJ1-6; D remains unclear. The CDR3 DNA reads as TGTGCCAGCAGTCCCCGGGATTCACCCCTCCACTTT. Its translation is CASSPRDSPLHF.